This T cell receptor (beta chain) was recovered during a study of blood T cell repertoires in COVID-19. Followed over time, Seattle patients had been enrolled while infection was active. The CDR3 contains 15 residues. Germline V gene sequence: CDR1 LNHDA, CDR2 SQIVND (reference sequence). The V gene lost 4 bases and the J gene lost 4 bases, with 15 bases spanning the gap. The method was immunoSEQ multiplex PCR; TCRdb's version includes in-frame clones alone and lacks a portion of them. This sample has roughly 250,000 clones; about 80% occur once, and the top ten carry less than 20%. The rearrangement links TRBV19 to TRBJ2-3, with D unresolved. The sequencing input was peripheral blood. The TCR sequence derives from a person between 65 and 80 years old with COVID-19, enrolled during active disease. CDR3 residues: CASSSQVRAADTQYF. CDR3 nucleotide sequence: TGTGCCAGTAGTAGCCAGGTTCGCGCCGCAGATACGCAGTATTTT. The full variable domain, rest sourced from reference TRBV19 and TRBJ2-3, is DGGITQSPKYLFRKEGQNVTLSCEQNLNHDAMYWYRQDPGQGLRLIYYSQIVNDFQKGDIAEGYSVSREKKESFPLTVTSAQKNPTAFYLCASSSQVRAADTQYFGPGTRLTVL.